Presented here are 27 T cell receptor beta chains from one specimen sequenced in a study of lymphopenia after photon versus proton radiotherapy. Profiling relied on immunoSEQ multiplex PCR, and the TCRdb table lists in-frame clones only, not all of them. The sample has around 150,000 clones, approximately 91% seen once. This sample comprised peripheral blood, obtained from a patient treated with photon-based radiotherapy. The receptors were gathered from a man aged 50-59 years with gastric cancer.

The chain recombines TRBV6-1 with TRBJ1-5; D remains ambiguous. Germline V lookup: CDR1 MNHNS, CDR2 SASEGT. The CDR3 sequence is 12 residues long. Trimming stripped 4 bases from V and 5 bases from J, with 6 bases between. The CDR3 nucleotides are TGTGCCAGCAGTGTTGGGGATCAGCCCCAGCATTTT. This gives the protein CASSVGDQPQHF.

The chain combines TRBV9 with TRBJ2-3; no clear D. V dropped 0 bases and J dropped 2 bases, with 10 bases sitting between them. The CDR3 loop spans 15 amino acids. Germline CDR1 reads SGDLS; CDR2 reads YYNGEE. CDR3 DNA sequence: TGTGCCAGCAGCGTAGGTGGGGTTTACACAGATACGCAGTATTTT. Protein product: CASSVGGVYTDTQYF. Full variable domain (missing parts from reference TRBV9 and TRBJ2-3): DSGVTQTPKHLITATGQRVTLRCSPRSGDLSVYWYQQSLDQGLQFLIQYYNGEERAKGNILERFSAQQFPDLHSELNLSSLELGDSALYFCASSVGGVYTDTQYFGPGTRLTVL.

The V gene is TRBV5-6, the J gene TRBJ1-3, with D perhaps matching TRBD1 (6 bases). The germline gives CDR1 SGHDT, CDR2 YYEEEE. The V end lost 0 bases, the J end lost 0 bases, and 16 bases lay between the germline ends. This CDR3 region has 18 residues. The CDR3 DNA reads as TGTGCCAGCAGCTTGGAGACAGGACGAGTTAGCTCTGGAAACACCATATATTTT. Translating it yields CASSLETGRVSSGNTIYF. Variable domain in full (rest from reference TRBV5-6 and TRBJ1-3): DAGVTQSPTHLIKTRGQQVTLRCSPKSGHDTVSWYQQALGQGPQFIFQYYEEEERQRGNFPDRFSGHQFPNYSSELNVNALLLGDSALYLCASSLETGRVSSGNTIYFGEGSWLTVV.

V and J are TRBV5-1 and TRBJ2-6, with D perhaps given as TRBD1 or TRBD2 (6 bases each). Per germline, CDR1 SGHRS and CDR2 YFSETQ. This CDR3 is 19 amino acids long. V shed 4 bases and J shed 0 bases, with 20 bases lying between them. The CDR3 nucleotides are TGCGCCAGCAGCCCGGGGGCATGGGGGACCGACTCTGGGGCCAACGTCCTGACTTTC. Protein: CASSPGAWGTDSGANVLTF.

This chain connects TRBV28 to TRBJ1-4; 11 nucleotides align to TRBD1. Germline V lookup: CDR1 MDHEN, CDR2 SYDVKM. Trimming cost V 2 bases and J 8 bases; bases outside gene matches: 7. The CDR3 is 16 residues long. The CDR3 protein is CASSLTGTGGIEKLFF. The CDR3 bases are TGTGCCAGCAGTTTAACTGGGACAGGGGGGATCGAAAAACTGTTTTTT.

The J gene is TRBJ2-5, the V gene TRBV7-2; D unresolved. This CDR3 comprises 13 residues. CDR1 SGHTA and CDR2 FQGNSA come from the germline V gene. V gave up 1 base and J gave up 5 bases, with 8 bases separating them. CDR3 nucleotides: TGTGCCAGCAGCTTAGGGCAGGCCGAGACCCAGTACTTC. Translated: CASSLGQAETQYF.

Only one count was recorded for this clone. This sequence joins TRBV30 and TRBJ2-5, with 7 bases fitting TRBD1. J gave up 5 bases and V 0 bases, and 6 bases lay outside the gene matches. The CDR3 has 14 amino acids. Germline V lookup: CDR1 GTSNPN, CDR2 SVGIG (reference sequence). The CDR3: CAWSVKGAVETQYF. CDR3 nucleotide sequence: TGTGCCTGGAGTGTAAAGGGGGCGGTGGAGACCCAGTACTTC.

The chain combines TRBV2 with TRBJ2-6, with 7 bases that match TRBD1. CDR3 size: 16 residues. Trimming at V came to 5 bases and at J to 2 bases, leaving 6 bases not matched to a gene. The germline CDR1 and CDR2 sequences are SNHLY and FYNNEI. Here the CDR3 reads CASSRTGGTGANVLTF. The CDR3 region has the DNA TGTGCCAGCAGTAGGACAGGTGGGACTGGGGCCAACGTCCTGACTTTC.

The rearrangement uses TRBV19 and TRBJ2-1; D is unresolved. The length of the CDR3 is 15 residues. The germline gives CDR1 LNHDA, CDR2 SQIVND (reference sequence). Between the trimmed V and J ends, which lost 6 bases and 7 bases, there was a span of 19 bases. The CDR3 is CASRNRAILRNEQFF. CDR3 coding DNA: TGTGCCAGTAGGAACCGGGCTATACTGAGGAATGAGCAGTTCTTC.

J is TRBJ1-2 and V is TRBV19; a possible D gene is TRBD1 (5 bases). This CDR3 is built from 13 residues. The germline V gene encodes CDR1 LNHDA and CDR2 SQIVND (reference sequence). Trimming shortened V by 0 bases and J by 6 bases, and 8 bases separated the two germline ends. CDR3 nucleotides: TGTGCCAGTAGTATAGAAGCAGGGCATGGCTACACCTTC. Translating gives CASSIEAGHGYTF.

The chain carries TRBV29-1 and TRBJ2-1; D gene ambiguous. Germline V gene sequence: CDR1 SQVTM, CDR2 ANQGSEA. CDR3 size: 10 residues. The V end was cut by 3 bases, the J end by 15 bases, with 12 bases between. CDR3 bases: TGCAGCGTTGACTACCGAAGGCGGTTCTTC. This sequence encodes CSVDYRRRFF.

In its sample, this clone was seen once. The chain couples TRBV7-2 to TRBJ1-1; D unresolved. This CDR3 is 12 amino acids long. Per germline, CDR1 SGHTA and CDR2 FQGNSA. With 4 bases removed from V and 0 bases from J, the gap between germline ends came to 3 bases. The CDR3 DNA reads TGTGCCAGCAGCTATGTGAACACTGAAGCTTTCTTT. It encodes CASSYVNTEAFF.

CDR3 region: CASSSSGTHYGYTF. The CDR3 DNA reads as TGTGCCAGTAGTAGCTCAGGAACTCACTATGGCTACACCTTC. The V call is TRBV19, the J call TRBJ1-2, with D unresolved. The CDR3 contains 14 residues. V gave up 4 bases and J gave up 3 bases, with 12 bases separating them. Germline loops: CDR1 LNHDA, CDR2 SQIVND (reference sequence).

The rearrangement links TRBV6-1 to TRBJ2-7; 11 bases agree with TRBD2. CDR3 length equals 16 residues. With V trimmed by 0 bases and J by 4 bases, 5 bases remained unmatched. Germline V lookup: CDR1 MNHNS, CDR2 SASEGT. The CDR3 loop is CASSEALLAGVYEQYF. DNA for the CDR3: TGTGCCAGCAGTGAAGCGCTACTAGCGGGAGTTTACGAGCAGTACTTC.

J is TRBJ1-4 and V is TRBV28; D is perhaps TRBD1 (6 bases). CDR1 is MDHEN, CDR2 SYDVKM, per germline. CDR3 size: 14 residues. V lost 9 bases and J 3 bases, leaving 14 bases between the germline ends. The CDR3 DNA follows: TGTGCCAGTAGATCCAGGGGAGCTAATGAAAAACTGTTTTTT. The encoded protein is CASRSRGANEKLFF. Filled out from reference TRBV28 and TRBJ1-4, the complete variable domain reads DVKVTQSSRYLVKRTGEKVFLECVQDMDHENMFWYRQDPGLGLRLIYFSYDVKMKEKGDIPEGYSVSREKKERFSLILESASTNQTSMYLCASRSRGANEKLFFGSGTQLSVL.

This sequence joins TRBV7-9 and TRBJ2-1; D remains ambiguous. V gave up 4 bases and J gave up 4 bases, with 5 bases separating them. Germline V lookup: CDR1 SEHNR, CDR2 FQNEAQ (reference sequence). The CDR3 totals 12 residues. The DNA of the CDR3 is TGTGCCAGCAGCTGGGGATACAATGAGCAGTTCTTC. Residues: CASSWGYNEQFF.

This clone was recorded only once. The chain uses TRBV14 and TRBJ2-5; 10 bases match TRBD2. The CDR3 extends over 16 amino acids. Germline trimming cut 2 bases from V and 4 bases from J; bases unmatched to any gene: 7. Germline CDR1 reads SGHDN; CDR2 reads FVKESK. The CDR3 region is CASSQIAGGIGETQYF. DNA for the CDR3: TGTGCCAGCAGCCAAATAGCGGGAGGTATAGGAGAGACCCAGTACTTC.

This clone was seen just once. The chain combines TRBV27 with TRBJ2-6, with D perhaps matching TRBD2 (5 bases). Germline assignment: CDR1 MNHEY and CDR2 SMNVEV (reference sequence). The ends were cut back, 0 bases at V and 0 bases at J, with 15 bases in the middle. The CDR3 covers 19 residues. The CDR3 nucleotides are TGTGCCAGCAGTTTATCGCTTTTTGGGGAGCTCTCTGGGGCCAACGTCCTGACTTTC. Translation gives CASSLSLFGELSGANVLTF.

The chain's CDR3 is CASSEDGNSYNEQFF. DNA for the CDR3: TGTGCCAGCAGTGAGGACGGAAACTCCTACAATGAGCAGTTCTTC. The V call is TRBV6-1, the J call TRBJ2-1; no clear D. The CDR3 is 15 amino acids. V lost 3 bases, J lost 0 bases, and 9 bases lay in between. The germline CDR1 and CDR2 sequences are MNHNS and SASEGT.

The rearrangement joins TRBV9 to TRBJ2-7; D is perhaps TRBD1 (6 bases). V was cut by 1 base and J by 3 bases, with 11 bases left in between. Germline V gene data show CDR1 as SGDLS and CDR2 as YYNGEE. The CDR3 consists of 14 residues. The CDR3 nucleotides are TGTGCCAGCAGCGTAAGACAGGAGAGCTACGAGCAGTACTTC. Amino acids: CASSVRQESYEQYF.

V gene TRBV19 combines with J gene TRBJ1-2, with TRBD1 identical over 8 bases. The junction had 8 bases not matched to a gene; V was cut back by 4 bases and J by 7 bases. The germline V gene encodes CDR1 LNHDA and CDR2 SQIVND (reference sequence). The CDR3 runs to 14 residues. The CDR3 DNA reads TGTGCCAGTAGTACTGACAGGGGATCCTCTGGCTACACCTTC. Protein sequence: CASSTDRGSSGYTF.

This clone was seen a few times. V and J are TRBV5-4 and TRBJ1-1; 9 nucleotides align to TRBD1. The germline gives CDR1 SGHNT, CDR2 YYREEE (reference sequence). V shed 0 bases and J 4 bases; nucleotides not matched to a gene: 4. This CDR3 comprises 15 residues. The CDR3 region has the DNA TGTGCCAGCAGCTTGGACGGGACAGGGTCCACTGAAGCTTTCTTT. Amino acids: CASSLDGTGSTEAFF.

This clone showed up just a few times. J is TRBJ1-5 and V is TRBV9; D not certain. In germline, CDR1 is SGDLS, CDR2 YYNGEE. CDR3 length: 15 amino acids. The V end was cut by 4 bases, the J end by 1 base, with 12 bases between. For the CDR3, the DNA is TGTGCCAGCAGCCCCCAGCTGGGGAGCAATCAGCCCCAGCATTTT. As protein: CASSPQLGSNQPQHF.

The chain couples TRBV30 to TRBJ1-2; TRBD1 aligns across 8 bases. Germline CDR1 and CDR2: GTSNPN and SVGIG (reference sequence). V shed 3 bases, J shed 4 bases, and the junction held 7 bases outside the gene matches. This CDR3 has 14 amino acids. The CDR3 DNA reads TGTGCCTGGAGCCCTACAGGGGGGATCTATGGCTACACCTTC. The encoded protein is CAWSPTGGIYGYTF.

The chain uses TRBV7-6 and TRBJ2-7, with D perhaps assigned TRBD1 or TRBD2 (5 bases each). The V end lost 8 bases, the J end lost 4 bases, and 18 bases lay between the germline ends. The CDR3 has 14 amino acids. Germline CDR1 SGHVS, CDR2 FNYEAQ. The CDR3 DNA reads TGTGCCAGCCGGTTAGGGGAGACGGGTTACGAGCAGTACTTC. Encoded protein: CASRLGETGYEQYF.

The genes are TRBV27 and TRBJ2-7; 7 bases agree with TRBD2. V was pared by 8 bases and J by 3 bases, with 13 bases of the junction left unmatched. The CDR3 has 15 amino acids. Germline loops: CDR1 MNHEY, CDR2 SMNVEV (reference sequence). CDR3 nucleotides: TGTGCCAGCTCGGGGCGGGAGCAGATGGGCTACGAGCAGTACTTC. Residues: CASSGREQMGYEQYF.

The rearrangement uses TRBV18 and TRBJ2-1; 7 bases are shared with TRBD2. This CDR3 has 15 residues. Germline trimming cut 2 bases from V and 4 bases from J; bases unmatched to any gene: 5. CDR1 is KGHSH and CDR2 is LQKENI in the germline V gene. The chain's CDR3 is CASSPFLADYNEQFF. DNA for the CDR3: TGTGCCAGCTCACCATTTCTAGCGGATTACAATGAGCAGTTCTTC.